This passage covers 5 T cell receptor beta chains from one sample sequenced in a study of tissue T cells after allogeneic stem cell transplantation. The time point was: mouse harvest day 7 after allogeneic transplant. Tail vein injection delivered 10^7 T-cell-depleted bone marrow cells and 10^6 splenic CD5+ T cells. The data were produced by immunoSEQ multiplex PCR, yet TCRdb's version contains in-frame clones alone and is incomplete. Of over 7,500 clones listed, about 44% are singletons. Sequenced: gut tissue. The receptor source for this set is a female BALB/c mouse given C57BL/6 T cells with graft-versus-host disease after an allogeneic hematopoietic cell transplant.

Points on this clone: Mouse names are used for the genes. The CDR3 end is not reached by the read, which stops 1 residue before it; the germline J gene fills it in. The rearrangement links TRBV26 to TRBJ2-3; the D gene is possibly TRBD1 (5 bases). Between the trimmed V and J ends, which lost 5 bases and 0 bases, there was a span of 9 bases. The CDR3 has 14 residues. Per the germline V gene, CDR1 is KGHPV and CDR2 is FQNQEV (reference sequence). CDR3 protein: CASSDSFSAETLYF. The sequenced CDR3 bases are TGTGCCAGCAGTGACAGCTTTAGTGCAGAAACGCTGTAT.

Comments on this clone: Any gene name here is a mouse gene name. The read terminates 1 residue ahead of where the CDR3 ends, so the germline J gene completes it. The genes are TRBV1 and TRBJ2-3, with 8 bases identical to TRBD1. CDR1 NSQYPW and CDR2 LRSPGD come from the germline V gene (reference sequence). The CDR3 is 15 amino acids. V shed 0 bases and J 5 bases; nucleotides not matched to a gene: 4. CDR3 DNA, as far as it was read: TGCACCTGCAGTGCAGAAGGCAGGGGGCGAGAAACGCTGTAT. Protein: CTCSAEGRGRETLY. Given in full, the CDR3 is CTCSAEGRGRETLYF.

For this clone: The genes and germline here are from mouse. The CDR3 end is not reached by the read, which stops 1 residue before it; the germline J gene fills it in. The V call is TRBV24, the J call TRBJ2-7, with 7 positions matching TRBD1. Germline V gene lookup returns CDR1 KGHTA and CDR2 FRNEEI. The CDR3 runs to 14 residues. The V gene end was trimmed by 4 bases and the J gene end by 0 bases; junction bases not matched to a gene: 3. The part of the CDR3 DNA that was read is TGTGCCAGCAGTCACCGGGACAGCTCCTATGAACAGTAC. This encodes CASSHRDSSYEQY. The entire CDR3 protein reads CASSHRDSSYEQYF.

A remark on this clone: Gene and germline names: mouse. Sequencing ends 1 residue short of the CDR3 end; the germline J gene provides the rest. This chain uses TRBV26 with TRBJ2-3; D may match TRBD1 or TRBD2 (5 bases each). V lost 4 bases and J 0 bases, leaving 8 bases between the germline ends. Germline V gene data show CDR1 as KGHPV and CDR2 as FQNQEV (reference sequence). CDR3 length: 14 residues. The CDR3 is CASSPWDSAETLYF. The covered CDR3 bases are TGTGCCAGCAGTCCGTGGGACAGTGCAGAAACGCTGTAT.

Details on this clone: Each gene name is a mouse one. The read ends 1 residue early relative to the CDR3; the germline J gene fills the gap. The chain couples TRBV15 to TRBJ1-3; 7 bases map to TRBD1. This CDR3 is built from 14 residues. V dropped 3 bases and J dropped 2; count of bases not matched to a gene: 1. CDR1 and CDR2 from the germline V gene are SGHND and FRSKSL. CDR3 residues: CASSFQGAGNTLYF. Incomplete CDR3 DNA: TGTGCCAGCAGTTTCCAGGGGGCTGGAAATACGCTCTAT.